In this sample, the clone carrying this T cell receptor (beta chain) turned up once. Antigen specificity is unknown. 60 Vbeta and 13 Jbeta primers were used in PCR. Clones were read by immunoSEQ multiplex PCR, and TCRdb kept only the in-frame ones, dropping some. Among over 90,000 clones listed, approximately 82% were seen once. The data derive from a study of cytomegalovirus exposure and HLA in healthy donors. Findings and caveats of the study: Previously analyzed data showed that most TCR beta V segments were productive at a frequency of about 87% or about 30%. There were 150 to 200 TCR beta chains listed as cytomegalovirus-associated. Trimming of TCR beta V- and J-genes showed a link, identified in a later analysis, to a missense DCLRE1C variant.

Per germline, CDR1 SQVTM and CDR2 ANQGSEA. V was clipped by 6 bases and J by 6 bases; unmatched bases: 7. This CDR3 is built from 13 residues. The sample taken for sequencing was PBMCs. J is TRBJ2-1 and V is TRBV29-1, with TRBD1 matching over 8 bases. The sequence came from a man aged 35-49 years in good health and CMV-seronegative. CDR3 in DNA: TGCAGCGTGGAGCCGACAGGGGCCAATGAGCAGTTCTTC. The encoded protein is CSVEPTGANEQFF.